This T cell receptor (beta chain) was identified in a study of blood T cell repertoires in COVID-19. Study-level information: Samples taken during acute and convalescent COVID-19 were collected in the United States, Italy and Spain. The cDNA or gDNA used as material had been derived from T cells, B-cell-depleted T cells, or PBMCs.

Sequencing used immunoSEQ multiplex PCR; TCRdb keeps in-frame clones, though not all of them. The sample shows over 150,000 clones, roughly 73% of them seen only once. CDR1 and CDR2 (germline): LNHDA, SQIVND (reference sequence). The length of the CDR3 is 14 residues. V lost 5 bases to trimming and J lost 1 base, with 11 bases between them. The sequence was collected from a man aged 65 to 85 with acute or convalescent COVID-19. V and J are TRBV19 and TRBJ1-2; perhaps TRBD1 as D (5 bases). The specimen sequenced was peripheral blood. The CDR3 here is CASSQTVINYGYTF. The CDR3 bases are TGTGCCAGTAGTCAGACAGTCATTAACTATGGCTACACCTTC.